The 10 T cell receptor beta chains presented below share a single source sample, sequenced in a study of shared clonotypes between healthy human individuals. Data came from immunoSEQ multiplex PCR; TCRdb stores just in-frame clones and leaves some out. The sample lists over a million clones, 95% to 97% occurring once. Sequenced: naive CD4+ T cells sorted from blood. Indicated subset: CD45RA+ positively selected. The receptors originated from a man aged 30-40 years in good health.

V and J are TRBV11-2 and TRBJ1-5; possible D gene TRBD1, 5 bases. Trimming pared 5 bases from V and 0 bases from J, leaving 11 bases between. The CDR3 length is 15 residues. Per the germline V gene, CDR1 is SGHAT and CDR2 is FQNNGV. Here the CDR3 reads CASSPDSYSNQPQHF. The CDR3 DNA reads as TGTGCCAGCAGCCCAGACAGTTATAGCAATCAGCCCCAGCATTTT. Combining the CDR3 with reference TRBV11-2 and TRBJ1-5 gives the whole variable domain EAGVAQSPRYKIIEKRQSVAFWCNPISGHATLYWYQQILGQGPKLLIQFQNNGVVDDSQLPKDRFSAERLKGVDSTLKIQPAKLEDSAVYLCASSPDSYSNQPQHFGDGTRLSIL.

This chain connects TRBV4-3 to TRBJ2-1; the D is unclear. The CDR3 consists of 13 residues. Germline loops: CDR1 LGHNA, CDR2 YSLEER. V was shortened by 1 base and J by 13 bases, with 14 bases between the two germline ends. The CDR3 DNA sequence: TGCGCCAGCAGCCAAGCTCCCCTCTGGCCACAGTTCTTC. Translating gives CASSQAPLWPQFF.

V usage is TRBV6-6 and J usage is TRBJ1-2; TRBD1 matches 7 bases. This CDR3 is built from 14 residues. The V segment lost 5 bases and the J segment 8 bases; nucleotides outside the gene matches: 11. Germline V gene lookup returns CDR1 MNHNY and CDR2 SVGAGI (reference sequence). In DNA form, the CDR3 reads TGTGCCAGCAGTATCACAGGGGCCATAAGCGGCTACACCTTC. Residues: CASSITGAISGYTF.

This chain links TRBV11-2 with TRBJ2-5; TRBD1 agrees at 8 bases. The junction had 7 bases not matched to a gene; V was cut back by 4 bases and J by 3 bases. The CDR3 has 15 residues. Looked up from germline, CDR1 is SGHAT and CDR2 is FQNNGV. For the CDR3, the DNA is TGTGCCAGCAGCTCCTTCGGACAGGGAGAAGAGACCCAGTACTTC. Translating it yields CASSSFGQGEETQYF.

J is TRBJ2-4 and V is TRBV18; 10 bases align to TRBD1. The ends lost 3 bases at V and 9 bases at J; junction bases unmatched: 8. The V gene's germline CDR1 is KGHSH and CDR2 LQKENI. There are 15 residues in the CDR3. CDR3 nucleotide sequence: TGTGCCAGCTCACCGACAGGGGGCGAATATTCCATTCAGTACTTC. This codes for CASSPTGGEYSIQYF.

The CDR3 sequence: CASSNGISYEQYF. The CDR3 DNA follows: TGTGCCAGCAGCAACGGGATTTCCTACGAGCAGTACTTC. V and J are TRBV7-6 and TRBJ2-7; a possible D gene is TRBD2 (5 bases). Trimming removed 5 bases from V and 1 base from J, with 9 bases in between. Looked up from germline, CDR1 is SGHVS and CDR2 is FNYEAQ. CDR3 size: 13 residues.

This sequence joins TRBV25-1 and TRBJ1-1; D is ambiguous. CDR1 and CDR2 (germline): MGHDK, SYGVNS. V shed 1 base and J shed 0 bases, with 3 bases lying between them. CDR3 length: 13 residues. In DNA form, the CDR3 reads TGTGCCAGCAGTGAATTGATGAACACTGAAGCTTTCTTT. Translated, it gives CASSELMNTEAFF.

The rearrangement links TRBV19 to TRBJ2-5, with a tentative D call TRBD2 (6 bases). From germline, CDR1 is LNHDA and CDR2 SQIVND (reference sequence). Trimming removed 0 bases at V and 4 bases at J, with 12 bases between. CDR3 size: 15 residues. CDR3 DNA: TGTGCCAGTAGTATAGATCCCGCGCGGGGAGAGACCCAGTACTTC. Encoded protein: CASSIDPARGETQYF.

This chain connects TRBV30 to TRBJ1-2; D is ambiguous. The germline CDR1 and CDR2 sequences are GTSNPN and SVGIG (reference sequence). The CDR3 is made up of 14 amino acids. V dropped 0 bases and J dropped 4 bases, with 12 bases sitting between them. The DNA for the CDR3 is TGTGCCTGGAGTGTACTTTCCGTTGGCTATGGCTACACCTTC. Protein product: CAWSVLSVGYGYTF.

The V gene is TRBV18, the J gene TRBJ2-1; 9 bases line up with TRBD2. This CDR3 comprises 17 residues. V was clipped by 0 bases and J by 2 bases; unmatched bases: 5. Germline values: CDR1 KGHSH, CDR2 LQKENI. The CDR3: CASSPPLAGPAYNEQFF. CDR3 in DNA: TGTGCCAGCTCACCACCCCTAGCGGGACCAGCCTACAATGAGCAGTTCTTC.